This T cell receptor beta chain emerged from a study of cytomegalovirus exposure and HLA in healthy donors. Study results and caveats: CMV antigen specificity of three CMV-associated chains was confirmed in vitro. The study had only CMV serostatus as immune exposure information. One variant, a missense change in DCLRE1C, was linked in a later analysis to TCR beta V- and J-gene trimming.

In its sample, this clone was seen a few times. Antigen specificity is unknown. Primers for the PCR totalled 60 Vbeta and 13 Jbeta. TCRdb's table, derived via immunoSEQ multiplex PCR, lists solely in-frame clones and lacks some. The data contain about 140,000 clones, 65% to 80% of them singletons. Per germline, CDR1 MDHEN and CDR2 SYDVKM. The V gene lost 5 bases and the J gene lost 5 bases, with 15 bases spanning the gap. CDR3 size: 15 residues. Sample: PBMCs. This chain connects TRBV28 to TRBJ2-2; no firm D call. The receptor comes from a young man in good health and CMV-seronegative. The CDR3 here is CASSPSFRFTGELFF. The CDR3, as DNA: TGTGCCAGCAGTCCGAGTTTCCGGTTTACCGGGGAGCTGTTTTTT.